Presented here are 21 T cell receptor beta chains from one specimen sequenced in a study of blood T cell repertoires in COVID-19. Repertoires were generated with immunoSEQ multiplex PCR, while TCRdb's copy carries only in-frame clones and drops some. The table has around 190,000 clones, about 81% seen once. The sample was peripheral blood. The receptor source for this set is a woman aged 60-70 years with COVID-19, enrolled during active disease.

For the CDR3, the DNA is TGTGCCAGCAGTTTAATCGCAGGGGTTGAGACCCAGTACTTC. Protein sequence: CASSLIAGVETQYF. This chain links TRBV28 with TRBJ2-5; possible D gene TRBD1, 6 bases. CDR3 size: 14 residues. Per the germline V gene, CDR1 is MDHEN and CDR2 is SYDVKM. V lost 2 bases and J 5 bases, leaving 12 bases between the germline ends.

About this clone itself: The sample has other DNA sequences that encode this CDR3 too. This chain uses TRBV27 with TRBJ1-4; D is possibly TRBD1 (5 bases). The V end was cut by 1 base, the J end by 5 bases, with 14 bases between. The CDR3 extends over 16 amino acids. Germline V gene data show CDR1 as MNHEY and CDR2 as SMNVEV (reference sequence). The CDR3 coding sequence is TGTGCCAGCAGTTTATATAGACTGGGGGGAAATGAAAAACTGTTTTTT. Translating it yields CASSLYRLGGNEKLFF.

V usage is TRBV19 and J usage is TRBJ2-2, with D possibly TRBD1 on 5 matching bases. Trimming shortened V by 4 bases and J by 4 bases, and 10 bases separated the two germline ends. CDR1 and CDR2 (germline): LNHDA, SQIVND (reference sequence). The CDR3 loop spans 14 amino acids. The CDR3 region is CASSTQGTTGELFF. DNA of the CDR3: TGTGCCAGTAGTACCCAGGGTACCACCGGGGAGCTGTTTTTT.

The chain is built from TRBV5-5 and TRBJ2-7; D is unresolved. CDR3 length equals 16 residues. Germline CDR1 reads SGHKS; CDR2 reads YYEKEE (reference sequence). Trimming removed 4 bases from V and 2 bases from J, with 19 bases in between. CDR3 nucleotide sequence: TGTGCCAGCAGCACCCAGGCCAGACGATCGACCTACGAGCAGTACTTC. Protein: CASSTQARRSTYEQYF. Supplemented by reference TRBV5-5 and TRBJ2-7, the full variable domain reads DAGVTQSPTHLIKTRGQQVTLRCSPISGHKSVSWYQQVLGQGPQFIFQYYEKEERGRGNFPDRFSARQFPNYSSELNVNALLLGDSALYLCASSTQARRSTYEQYFGPGTRLTVT.

The rearrangement links TRBV7-8 to TRBJ1-3, with 11 positions matching TRBD1. V dropped 3 bases and J dropped 4; count of bases not matched to a gene: 5. Germline CDR1 is SGHVS and CDR2 is FQNEAQ. The CDR3 spans 16 residues. The CDR3 spells CASSFGQGAGGNTIYF. The CDR3 coding sequence is TGTGCCAGCAGCTTTGGACAGGGGGCAGGCGGAAACACCATATATTTT.

The CDR3 here is CASSFVGQGTGELFF. The CDR3 DNA reads as TGCGCCAGCAGCTTCGTGGGACAGGGGACCGGGGAGCTGTTTTTT. The chain carries TRBV5-1 and TRBJ2-2; 10 nucleotides align to TRBD1. J lost 5 bases, V lost 2 bases, and 3 bases had no gene match. Looked up from germline, CDR1 is SGHRS and CDR2 is YFSETQ. This CDR3 is 15 amino acids long.

The CDR3 reads CASSPERRSYNEQFF. The CDR3 nucleotides read TGTGCCAGCTCCCCTGAGCGGAGATCCTACAATGAGCAGTTCTTC. The V call is TRBV6-5, the J call TRBJ2-1; a weak D match, TRBD2 (5 bases). This CDR3 is built from 15 residues. Trimming took off 8 bases at V and 1 base at J, with 15 bases between the two ends. CDR1 and CDR2 (germline): MNHEY, SVGAGI.

This clone was counted only a few times. This chain uses TRBV6-5 with TRBJ1-3; D is unclear. This CDR3 has 15 residues. The V end lost 4 bases, the J end lost 0 bases, and 10 bases lay between the germline ends. Germline V gives CDR1 MNHEY, CDR2 SVGAGI. CDR3 nucleotides: TGTGCCAGCAGTTCCCTTTTGGCCTCTGGAAACACCATATATTTT. Its protein is CASSSLLASGNTIYF.

The sample holds one count of this clone. The chain couples TRBV18 to TRBJ1-1; 7 bases align to TRBD1. The junction had 5 bases not matched to a gene; V was cut back by 4 bases and J by 6 bases. From germline, CDR1 is KGHSH and CDR2 LQKENI. CDR3 size: 13 residues. CDR3 loop: CASSLDRAAEAFF. In DNA form, the CDR3 reads TGTGCCAGCTCACTCGACAGGGCCGCTGAAGCTTTCTTT.

This clone has a single count. The chain recombines TRBV19 with TRBJ1-2; 9 bases align to TRBD1. The V gene end was trimmed by 5 bases and the J gene end by 8 bases; junction bases not matched to a gene: 6. CDR1 and CDR2 (germline): LNHDA, SQIVND (reference sequence). The CDR3 totals 13 residues. The CDR3 DNA reads as TGTGCCAGTAGTCCACAGGGGGCCCTCGGCTACACCTTC. It specifies CASSPQGALGYTF.

V is TRBV5-6 and J is TRBJ2-3, with 11 positions matching TRBD1. V shed 3 bases and J 5 bases; nucleotides not matched to a gene: 5. Per the germline V gene, CDR1 is SGHDT and CDR2 is YYEEEE. There are 15 residues in the CDR3. CDR3 in DNA: TGTGCCAGCAGCTCATGGGGACAGGGGGGAGATACGCAGTATTTT. Protein product: CASSSWGQGGDTQYF.

The rearrangement links TRBV24-1 to TRBJ2-5, with D perhaps matching TRBD1 (6 bases). V was cut by 7 bases and J by 4 bases, with 12 bases left in between. This CDR3 contains 13 residues. Germline CDR1 is KGHDR and CDR2 is SFDVKD. This CDR3 is CATREQGRETQYF. The CDR3, as DNA: TGTGCCACCAGGGAACAGGGACGAGAGACCCAGTACTTC.

V and J are TRBV19 and TRBJ2-7, with TRBD2 matching 11 bases. Germline assignment: CDR1 LNHDA and CDR2 SQIVND (reference sequence). The CDR3 totals 16 residues. The junction had 15 bases not matched to a gene; V was cut back by 7 bases and J by 7 bases. The CDR3 loop reads CASKDKIAGGPREQYF. The DNA for the CDR3 is TGTGCCAGTAAGGACAAGATAGCGGGAGGGCCTCGGGAGCAGTACTTC.

V usage is TRBV9 and J usage is TRBJ1-2; perhaps TRBD1 as D (5 bases). Per germline, CDR1 SGDLS and CDR2 YYNGEE. There are 15 residues in the CDR3. V was cut by 0 bases and J by 4 bases, with 13 bases left in between. This chain's CDR3 is CASSVDFGQSYGYTF. The CDR3 DNA is TGTGCCAGCAGCGTAGATTTCGGACAATCCTATGGCTACACCTTC.

V and J are TRBV11-3 and TRBJ2-7; maybe TRBD2 (5 bases). V lost 10 bases and J lost 1, with 14 bases in between. Germline V gene lookup returns CDR1 SGHNT and CDR2 YENEEA. CDR3 length: 13 residues. The CDR3 protein is CANTAGGSYEQYV. CDR3 bases: TGTGCCAACACGGCGGGCGGGTCCTACGAGCAGTACGTC.

In DNA, the CDR3 is TGTGCCAGCAGCTTAGTGCTAGACAATGAGCAGTTCTTC. It translates to CASSLVLDNEQFF. This chain uses TRBV11-1 with TRBJ2-1, with D unresolved. V was trimmed by 1 base and J by 5 bases, leaving 6 bases between them. This CDR3 region has 13 residues. Germline loops: CDR1 SGHAT, CDR2 FQDESV (reference sequence).

V is TRBV2 and J is TRBJ1-5; 10 bases are a match to TRBD1. Unmatched junction bases numbered 11, after V lost 5 bases and J lost 7 bases. This CDR3 is built from 16 residues. Looked up from germline, CDR1 is SNHLY and CDR2 is FYNNEI. DNA for the CDR3: TGTGCCAGCAGTCCGGGGGACAGGGGTGGATGGCAGCCCCAGCATTTT. Amino acids: CASSPGDRGGWQPQHF. Complete variable domain (other parts from reference TRBV2 and TRBJ1-5): EPEVTQTPSHQVTQMGQEVILRCVPISNHLYFYWYRQILGQKVEFLVSFYNNEISEKSEIFDDQFSVERPDGSNFTLKIRSTKLEDSAMYFCASSPGDRGGWQPQHFGDGTRLSIL.

This clone was seen a handful of times. The chain has TRBV2 and TRBJ2-1; D is possibly TRBD2 (6 bases). This CDR3 spans 15 amino acids. Per germline, CDR1 SNHLY and CDR2 FYNNEI. Trimming stripped 4 bases from V and 9 bases from J, with 19 bases between. The CDR3 protein is CASSVDLARRGEQFF. Written as DNA, the CDR3 is TGTGCCAGCAGTGTAGATCTAGCGAGGAGAGGTGAGCAGTTCTTC. Together with reference TRBV2 and TRBJ2-1, the CDR3 gives the full variable domain: EPEVTQTPSHQVTQMGQEVILRCVPISNHLYFYWYRQILGQKVEFLVSFYNNEISEKSEIFDDQFSVERPDGSNFTLKIRSTKLEDSAMYFCASSVDLARRGEQFFGPGTRLTVL.

This sequence joins TRBV3-1 (or the pseudogene TRBV3-2) and TRBJ2-7; TRBD1 matches at 7 bases. The CDR3 length is 15 residues. CDR1 is LGHDT and CDR2 is YNNKEL in the germline V gene (reference sequence). V lost 4 bases, J lost 6 bases, and 12 bases stayed unmatched. The CDR3 sequence: CASSPSARGRVEQYF. The CDR3 DNA follows: TGTGCCAGCAGCCCTTCGGCAAGGGGGCGGGTCGAGCAGTACTTC.

V is TRBV7-9 and J is TRBJ2-1; unclear D gene. Germline-derived CDR1 and CDR2 are SEHNR and FQNEAQ (reference sequence). Deletions cut 1 base from V and 4 bases from J, with 11 bases between. The CDR3 sequence is 15 residues long. This chain's CDR3 is CASSLVTVRYNEQFF. For the CDR3, the DNA is TGTGCCAGCAGCTTAGTAACTGTTCGATACAATGAGCAGTTCTTC.

This chain uses TRBV12-3 or TRBV12-4 with TRBJ1-5, with 7 bases matching TRBD1. V lost 6 bases, J lost 9 bases, and 8 bases stayed unmatched. The CDR3 runs to 13 residues. The CDR3 DNA follows: TGTGCCAGCAGCGACAGGGATGAGGGGCCCCAGCATTTT. This gives the protein CASSDRDEGPQHF.